Sequencing of this T cell receptor beta chain was carried out in a study of vaccination and CD4 T cells after COVID-19. Sequencing of DNA taken from cultured CD4+ T cells relied on the Oncomine TCR Beta short-read assay. TCRdb called the PCR reads again in MiXCR, with one record for every CDR3 protein. The table records 13,000 or so distinct CDR3 sequences, less than 65% of them present only once. Treatment of the sample: roughly 11-day PBMC culture with coronavirus spike peptide pools or control peptides (ViraFEST assay). Peptide pools at roughly 10 ug/ml and IL-2 at around 10 IU/ml were added to cultures of 1.5 million to 2.5 million PBMCs per well. A half-volume replacement of the medium with fresh IL-2 medium was performed on days 3 and 7. To note about this clonotype: Its specificity is not known.

The receptor was isolated from a human donor who had recovered from COVID-19. Sequenced input: CD4+ T cells from blood, cultured in vitro.

CDR3 loop: CASMSGFGTEAFF. The CDR3 DNA reads TGTGCCAGCATGTCGGGGTTTGGCACTGAAGCTTTCTTT. The chain joins TRBV6-1 to TRBJ1-1; no clear D. V shed 7 bases and J shed 4 bases, with 13 bases lying between them. Germline loops: CDR1 MNHNS, CDR2 SASEGT. CDR3 length equals 13 residues.